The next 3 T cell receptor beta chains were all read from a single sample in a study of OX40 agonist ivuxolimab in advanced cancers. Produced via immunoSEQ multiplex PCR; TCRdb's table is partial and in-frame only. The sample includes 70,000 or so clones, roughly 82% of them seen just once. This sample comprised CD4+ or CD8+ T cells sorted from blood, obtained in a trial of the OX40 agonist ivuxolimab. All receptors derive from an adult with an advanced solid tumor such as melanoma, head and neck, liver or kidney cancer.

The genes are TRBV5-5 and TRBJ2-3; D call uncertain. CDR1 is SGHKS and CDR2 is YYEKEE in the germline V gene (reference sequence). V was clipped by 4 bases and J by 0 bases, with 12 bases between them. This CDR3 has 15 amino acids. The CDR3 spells CASSTDPRSTDTQYF. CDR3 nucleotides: TGTGCCAGCAGCACAGACCCAAGGAGCACAGATACGCAGTATTTT.

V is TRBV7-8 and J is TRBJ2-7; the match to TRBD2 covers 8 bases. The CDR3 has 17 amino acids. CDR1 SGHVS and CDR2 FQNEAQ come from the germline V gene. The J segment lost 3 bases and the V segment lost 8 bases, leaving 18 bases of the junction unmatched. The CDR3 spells CASLSLPAGVRNYEQYF. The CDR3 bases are TGTGCCAGCTTATCCCTCCCAGCGGGGGTGAGGAACTACGAGCAGTACTTC.

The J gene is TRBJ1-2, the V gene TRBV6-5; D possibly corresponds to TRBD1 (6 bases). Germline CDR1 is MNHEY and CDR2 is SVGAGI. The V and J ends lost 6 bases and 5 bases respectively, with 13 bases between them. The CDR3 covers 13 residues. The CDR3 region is CASSLDRKYGYTF. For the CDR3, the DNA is TGTGCCAGCAGCCTCGACAGGAAATATGGCTACACCTTC.